This is a list of T cell receptor beta chains from one sample in a study of blood T cell repertoires in COVID-19. The repertoire was sequenced with immunoSEQ multiplex PCR; TCRdb's copy has only in-frame clones and lacks some. There are 200,000 to 250,000 clones in the sample; around 82% occur only once, and 5.5% lies in the top ten. Sequencing was performed on peripheral blood. Source of these receptors: a woman between 65 and 79 years old with acute or convalescent COVID-19. The CDR3 runs from the conserved cysteine through the conserved F or W. A D gene is named only where the DNA matches it firmly. Clone size is not always given. Where it is, it says once, few, many or a class for expanded clones.

CDR3 DNA: TGTGCCAGCAGCCCTCGACTAGCGGGAGCGGGTGAGACCCAGTACTTC; CDR3 protein: CASSPRLAGAGETQYF; V gene: TRBV9; J gene: TRBJ2-5; D gene: TRBD2; clone size: .
CDR3 DNA: TGTGCCAGTAGCGGGTCTGGAGATGAGCCACCCCTCCACTTT; CDR3 protein: CASSGSGDEPPLHF; V gene: TRBV19; J gene: TRBJ1-6; D gene: .; clone size: many
CDR3 DNA: TGCGCCAGCAGCTTGGACAGGGCGTTAGACACCATATATTTT; CDR3 protein: CASSLDRALDTIYF; V gene: TRBV5-1; J gene: TRBJ1-3; D gene: .; clone size: .
CDR3 DNA: TGTGCCAGTAAAAGACAGGGGTTCGGGGCCAACGTCCTGACTTTC; CDR3 protein: CASKRQGFGANVLTF; V gene: TRBV19; J gene: TRBJ2-6; D gene: TRBD1; clone size: few
CDR3 DNA: TGTGCCAGCAGCCAAGATGGTGGGGGGTATGGCTACACCTTC; CDR3 protein: CASSQDGGGYGYTF; V gene: TRBV3-1/TRBV3-2; J gene: TRBJ1-2; D gene: .; clone size: .
CDR3 DNA: TGCAGCGTTGATCCCACCTACACAGATACGCAGTATTTT; CDR3 protein: CSVDPTYTDTQYF; V gene: TRBV29-1; J gene: TRBJ2-3; D gene: .; clone size: .
CDR3 DNA: TGTGCCAGCAGCTTAAGGCTAGCGGGAGCGGGGCAGTTCTTC; CDR3 protein: CASSLRLAGAGQFF; V gene: TRBV5-6; J gene: TRBJ2-1; D gene: TRBD2; clone size: .
CDR3 DNA: TGCGCCAGCAGCTTGGGACAGGGGGAGAAGCCCCAGCATTTT; CDR3 protein: CASSLGQGEKPQHF; V gene: TRBV5-1; J gene: TRBJ1-5; D gene: TRBD1; clone size: .
CDR3 DNA: TGTGCCAGCAGCGTTAACCCTTCCGACGGGGACAGCTTCGGGAACCTGGGAAAACTGTTTTTT; CDR3 protein: CASSVNPSDGDSFGNLGKLFF; V gene: TRBV6-2/TRBV6-3; J gene: TRBJ1-4; D gene: TRBD1; clone size: many
CDR3 DNA: TGTGCCAGTAGTATTGACAGCTATACGCAGTATTTT; CDR3 protein: CASSIDSYTQYF; V gene: TRBV19; J gene: TRBJ2-3; D gene: .; clone size: .
CDR3 DNA: TGTGCCAGCAGCGGACGGGGCGAGCAGTACTTC; CDR3 protein: CASSGRGEQYF; V gene: TRBV11-2; J gene: TRBJ2-7; D gene: .; clone size: .
CDR3 DNA: TGTGCCAGCAGCCAAACAGGGATTGAGCAGTTCTTC; CDR3 protein: CASSQTGIEQFF; V gene: TRBV9; J gene: TRBJ2-1; D gene: .; clone size: .
CDR3 DNA: TGTGCCAGCAGTTTATGGAGGTATGGCACAGATACGCAGTATTTT; CDR3 protein: CASSLWRYGTDTQYF; V gene: TRBV27; J gene: TRBJ2-3; D gene: .; clone size: .
CDR3 DNA: TGCGCCAGCAGCCAAGGACAGGGGTGGGACACTGAAGCTTTCTTT; CDR3 protein: CASSQGQGWDTEAFF; V gene: TRBV5-1; J gene: TRBJ1-1; D gene: TRBD1; clone size: .
CDR3 DNA: TGTGCCAGCAAGGAGGAGTGGCCCGAATACGAGCAGTACTTC; CDR3 protein: CASKEEWPEYEQYF; V gene: TRBV2; J gene: TRBJ2-7; D gene: .; clone size: .
CDR3 DNA: TGTGCCAGCAGTGAATCACCAGGGCAAGAGACCCAGTACTTC; CDR3 protein: CASSESPGQETQYF; V gene: TRBV2; J gene: TRBJ2-5; D gene: .; clone size: few
CDR3 DNA: TGTGCCAGCAGTTTACCGGGGACAGGGGGATCGAACACCATATATTTT; CDR3 protein: CASSLPGTGGSNTIYF; V gene: TRBV27; J gene: TRBJ1-3; D gene: TRBD1; clone size: .